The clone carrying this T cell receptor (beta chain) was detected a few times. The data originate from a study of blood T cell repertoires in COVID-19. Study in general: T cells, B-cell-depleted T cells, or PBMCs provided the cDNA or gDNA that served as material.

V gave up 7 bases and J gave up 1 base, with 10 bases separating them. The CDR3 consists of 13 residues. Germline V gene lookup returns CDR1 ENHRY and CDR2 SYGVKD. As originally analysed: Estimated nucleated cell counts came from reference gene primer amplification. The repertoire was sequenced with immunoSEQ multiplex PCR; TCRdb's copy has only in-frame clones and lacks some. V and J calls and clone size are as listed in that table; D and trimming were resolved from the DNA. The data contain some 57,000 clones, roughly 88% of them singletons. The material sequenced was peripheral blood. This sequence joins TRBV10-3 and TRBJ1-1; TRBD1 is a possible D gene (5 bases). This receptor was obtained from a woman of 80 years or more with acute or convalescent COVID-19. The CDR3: CAITDRPNTEAFF. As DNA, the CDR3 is TGTGCCATCACCGACAGACCGAACACTGAAGCTTTCTTT.